Below are 22 T cell receptor beta chains sequenced from a single sample in a study of Ad26.COV2.S vaccination and SARS-CoV-2 variants. Documented treatment: around 19 received Ad26.COV2.S at low or high dose, single or two shots; about five received placebo; per-sample allocation not given. The study sampled participants on day 63 after the first vaccine or placebo injection. Measured with immunoSEQ multiplex PCR; TCRdb has only the in-frame clones, and not every one. Counted here are hundreds of thousands of clones, 92% occurring once; the ten biggest clones make up over 1.5%. The starting material was peripheral blood, obtained in a trial of Ad26.COV2.S vaccine versus placebo. All receptors come from a person between 18 and 59 years old who received the Ad26.COV2.S COVID-19 vaccine or a placebo.

This clone was picked up one time. V gene TRBV28 combines with J gene TRBJ1-2, with D possibly matching TRBD1 (5 bases). Germline V gene data show CDR1 as MDHEN and CDR2 as SYDVKM. Trimming removed 5 bases from V and 6 bases from J, with 16 bases in between. The CDR3 spans 14 residues. The CDR3 loop is CASSTGGDSHGYTF. In DNA form, the CDR3 reads TGTGCCAGCAGTACGGGCGGGGACTCCCATGGCTACACCTTC.

The chain combines TRBV7-6 with TRBJ2-5; 8 positions agree with TRBD2. J was trimmed by 5 bases and V by 2 bases; bases with no gene match: 7. CDR3 length equals 15 residues. The germline gives CDR1 SGHVS, CDR2 FNYEAQ. The CDR3: CASSLNPSGGETQYF. In DNA, the CDR3 is TGTGCCAGCAGCTTAAACCCCTCGGGGGGGGAGACCCAGTACTTC.

This clone was picked up a small number of times. The chain employs TRBV5-6 and TRBJ2-7, with TRBD1 as a possible D gene (5 bases). With 0 bases removed from V and 3 bases from J, the gap between germline ends came to 19 bases. The V gene's germline CDR1 is SGHDT and CDR2 YYEEEE. The CDR3 extends over 17 amino acids. CDR3 in DNA: TGTGCCAGCAGCTTGGAGGGCCTCAGGGAAAAAAGCTACGAGCAGTACTTC. Protein sequence: CASSLEGLREKSYEQYF.

V usage is TRBV4-1 and J usage is TRBJ2-5; 10 bases map to TRBD1. The ends lost 4 bases at V and 7 bases at J; junction bases unmatched: 9. CDR1 and CDR2 from the germline V gene are MGHRA and YSYEKL. The CDR3 contains 15 residues. As DNA, the CDR3 is TGCGCCAGCAGCCCTAGACAGGGGACAGGGGTGACCCAGTACTTC. Translated, it gives CASSPRQGTGVTQYF.

The chain employs TRBV6-5 and TRBJ2-3; D is ambiguous. The CDR3 spans 15 residues. V was clipped by 7 bases and J by 3 bases, with 17 bases between them. Per the germline V gene, CDR1 is MNHEY and CDR2 is SVGAGI. CDR3 nucleotides: TGTGCCAGCACCCTCGACTCAAGGAAAACAGATACGCAGTATTTT. This sequence encodes CASTLDSRKTDTQYF.

The V and J genes are TRBV19 and TRBJ1-5, with D possibly being TRBD1 (6 bases). CDR1 and CDR2 from the germline V gene are LNHDA and SQIVND (reference sequence). CDR3 length equals 16 residues. The V gene lost 4 bases and the J gene lost 2 bases, with 15 bases spanning the gap. The CDR3 protein is CASSTWTDIGNQPQHF. The CDR3 region has the DNA TGTGCCAGTAGTACCTGGACAGACATCGGCAATCAGCCCCAGCATTTT.

This clone was observed once. The chain links TRBV7-8 to TRBJ2-5, with 14 bases that match TRBD2. The CDR3 runs 19 residues. V was pared by 5 bases and J by 3 bases, with 14 bases of the junction left unmatched. CDR1 is SGHVS and CDR2 is FQNEAQ in the germline V gene. CDR3: CASSLTRLAGGPAKETQYF. The DNA of the CDR3 is TGTGCCAGCAGCCTGACGAGACTAGCGGGGGGGCCGGCGAAAGAGACCCAGTACTTC.

This clone was counted a single time. The V call is TRBV5-1, the J call TRBJ2-2; 7 nucleotides agree with TRBD2. This CDR3 spans 18 amino acids. The V gene end was trimmed by 0 bases and the J gene end by 3 bases; junction bases not matched to a gene: 11. Looked up from germline, CDR1 is SGHRS and CDR2 is YFSETQ. The CDR3 DNA reads as TGCGCCAGCAGCTTGGGTTTACGAGCGGGACTCGACACCGGGGAGCTGTTTTTT. Translation: CASSLGLRAGLDTGELFF. Full variable domain (rest looked up from reference TRBV5-1 and TRBJ2-2): KAGVTQTPRYLIKTRGQQVTLSCSPISGHRSVSWYQQTPGQGLQFLFEYFSETQRNKGNFPGRFSGRQFSNSRSEMNVSTLELGDSALYLCASSLGLRAGLDTGELFFGEGSRLTVL.

The rearrangement uses TRBV12-2 and TRBJ1-1. TRBV12-2 is deemed a pseudogene. CDR3 length: 19 amino acids. CDR3 sequence: CASRSHPLGRSEMNTEAFF. The CDR3, as DNA: TGTGCAAGTCGCTCGCACCCCTTGGGGAGGTCGGAAATGAACACTGAAGCTTTCTTT.

This sequence joins TRBV5-4 and TRBJ2-2; TRBD2 matches 8 bases. Germline CDR1 reads SGHNT; CDR2 reads YYREEE (reference sequence). V dropped 1 base and J dropped 7; count of bases not matched to a gene: 9. The CDR3 contains 16 residues. This CDR3 is CASSLNSGAAVGELFF. DNA of the CDR3: TGTGCCAGCAGCTTGAATAGCGGGGCGGCGGTCGGGGAGCTGTTTTTT.

The chain recombines TRBV2 with TRBJ2-3, with D tentatively TRBD2 (5 bases). The V end was cut by 8 bases, the J end by 0 bases, with 15 bases between. Germline CDR1 is SNHLY and CDR2 is FYNNEI. This CDR3 has 15 amino acids. CDR3 sequence reads: CASDRTGLSTDTQYF. CDR3 in DNA: TGTGCCAGCGATAGGACTGGGCTAAGCACAGATACGCAGTATTTT.

The chain recombines TRBV20-1 with TRBJ1-1, with D maybe TRBD1 (5 bases). Germline V gene lookup returns CDR1 DFQATT and CDR2 SNEGSKA (reference sequence). The CDR3 has 11 amino acids. Trimming pared 1 base from V and 6 bases from J, leaving 6 bases between. CDR3 coding DNA: TGCAGTGCTAGAGGACAGTCTGAAGCTTTCTTT. It translates to CSARGQSEAFF.

The chain is built from TRBV4-3 and TRBJ2-3; TRBD2 matches at 11 bases. The V and J ends lost 3 bases and 5 bases, in that order; junction bases with no gene match: 10. CDR1 is LGHNA and CDR2 is YSLEER in the germline V gene. The CDR3 runs to 17 residues. The CDR3 DNA sequence: TGCGCCAGCAGCCAGTTCTCTAGCGGGGGGTACGTAGATACGCAGTATTTT. This gives the protein CASSQFSSGGYVDTQYF.

This chain joins TRBV5-1 and TRBJ2-5; D gene unclear. CDR3 size: 15 residues. Germline V gene data show CDR1 as SGHRS and CDR2 as YFSETQ. Trimming pared 1 base from V and 1 base from J, leaving 11 bases between. The CDR3 here is CASSLWVGPQETQYF. The CDR3 DNA reads TGCGCCAGCAGCTTGTGGGTTGGCCCCCAAGAGACCCAGTACTTC.

V is TRBV18 and J is TRBJ2-1, with 11 bases fitting TRBD1. The germline gives CDR1 KGHSH, CDR2 LQKENI. The CDR3 has 16 amino acids. V dropped 3 bases and J dropped 7; count of bases not matched to a gene: 8. The CDR3 protein is CASSPPGTGGRNEQFF. Here the CDR3 DNA reads TGTGCCAGCTCACCGCCCGGGACAGGGGGACGGAATGAGCAGTTCTTC. Full variable domain (missing parts from reference TRBV18 and TRBJ2-1): NAGVMQNPRHLVRRRGQEARLRCSPMKGHSHVYWYRQLPEEGLKFMVYLQKENIIDESGMPKERFSAEFPKEGPSILRIQQVVRGDSAAYFCASSPPGTGGRNEQFFGPGTRLTVL.

This chain joins TRBV5-8 and TRBJ1-5; 8 bases are a match to TRBD1. Trimming at V came to 1 base and at J to 4 bases, leaving 7 bases not matched to a gene. Germline loops: CDR1 SGHTS, CDR2 YDEGEE. CDR3 length: 16 amino acids. The chain's CDR3 is CASSLRQGAGNQPQHF. The CDR3 bases are TGTGCCAGCAGCTTGCGGCAGGGGGCAGGAAATCAGCCCCAGCATTTT.

This clone was seen just once. The V call is TRBV5-1, the J call TRBJ2-2; D is perhaps TRBD1 (5 bases). Trimming pared 5 bases from V and 6 bases from J, leaving 26 bases between. The germline gives CDR1 SGHRS, CDR2 YFSETQ. CDR3 length equals 18 residues. Written as DNA, the CDR3 is TGCGCCAGCAGGTTGTGGCAGGGCCTTTTATCCTCCCCCGGGGAGCTGTTTTTT. Protein sequence: CASRLWQGLLSSPGELFF.

This clone came up a few times. This sample also contains other DNA sequences that code for the same CDR3. The chain is built from TRBV9 and TRBJ2-2, with unresolved D. Trimming left V 2 bases short and J 6 bases short, with 8 bases between. Germline CDR1 SGDLS, CDR2 YYNGEE. The CDR3 totals 13 residues. Here the CDR3 DNA reads TGTGCCAGCAGCGTTGTAGGTCCCGGGGAGCTGTTTTTT. Its translation: CASSVVGPGELFF.

The J gene is TRBJ1-5, the V gene TRBV19; TRBD1 aligns across 9 bases. V lost 6 bases, J lost 1 base, and 16 bases stayed unmatched. Germline V lookup: CDR1 LNHDA, CDR2 SQIVND (reference sequence). The CDR3 is 19 residues long. CDR3 region: CASRWTGTGKKFSNQPQHF. As DNA, the CDR3 is TGTGCCAGTAGGTGGACTGGGACAGGGAAAAAGTTCAGCAATCAGCCCCAGCATTTT. The variable domain in full, completed from reference TRBV19 and TRBJ1-5, reads DGGITQSPKYLFRKEGQNVTLSCEQNLNHDAMYWYRQDPGQGLRLIYYSQIVNDFQKGDIAEGYSVSREKKESFPLTVTSAQKNPTAFYLCASRWTGTGKKFSNQPQHFGDGTRLSIL.

The chain carries TRBV11-2 and TRBJ1-1; maybe TRBD1 (5 bases). V lost 2 bases and J 2 bases, leaving 9 bases between the germline ends. The CDR3 extends over 14 amino acids. Germline CDR1 is SGHAT and CDR2 is FQNNGV. CDR3 bases: TGTGCCAGCAGCTTACAGGGCGGTAACACTGAAGCTTTCTTT. Its protein product is CASSLQGGNTEAFF.

This chain joins TRBV4-3 and TRBJ1-6, with a tentative D call TRBD1 (5 bases). Between the trimmed V and J ends, which lost 0 bases and 3 bases, there was a span of 15 bases. This CDR3 is built from 18 residues. From germline, CDR1 is LGHNA and CDR2 YSLEER. In nucleotides, the CDR3 is TGCGCCAGCAGCCAAGATGGTCAGGGTAGTTTCTATAATTCACCCCTCCACTTT. Its protein product is CASSQDGQGSFYNSPLHF.

The chain joins TRBV9 to TRBJ2-7; maybe TRBD1 (5 bases). The V end lost 4 bases, the J end lost 3 bases, and 14 bases lay between the germline ends. CDR3 length: 14 amino acids. Per the germline V gene, CDR1 is SGDLS and CDR2 is YYNGEE. DNA of the CDR3: TGTGCCAGCAGCCCGCAGGGTAGTCACTACGAGCAGTACTTC. This sequence encodes CASSPQGSHYEQYF.